The 16 T cell receptor beta chains given below trace back to one sample, sequenced in a study of cytomegalovirus exposure and HLA in healthy donors. Clones were read by immunoSEQ multiplex PCR, and TCRdb kept only the in-frame ones, dropping some. The sample lists about 120,000 clones, about 96% occurring once. Sequencing was done on a sample of PBMCs. The receptors were sampled from a man aged 18 to 30 in good health and CMV-seronegative.

This clone was seen only once. The V call is TRBV9, the J call TRBJ2-1, with a weak D call TRBD1 (6 bases). CDR1 and CDR2 (germline): SGDLS, YYNGEE. With 0 bases removed from V and 2 bases from J, the gap between germline ends came to 9 bases. This CDR3 comprises 15 residues. Here the CDR3 reads CASSVEGQPYNEQFF. The DNA of the CDR3 is TGTGCCAGCAGCGTAGAGGGACAACCCTACAATGAGCAGTTCTTC. Together with reference TRBV9 and TRBJ2-1, the CDR3 gives the full variable domain: DSGVTQTPKHLITATGQRVTLRCSPRSGDLSVYWYQQSLDQGLQFLIQYYNGEERAKGNILERFSAQQFPDLHSELNLSSLELGDSALYFCASSVEGQPYNEQFFGPGTRLTVL.

DNA for the CDR3: TGTGCCAGCAGTTTAACTTTTCAGGGGATCCCTTACAATGAGCAGTTCTTC. Translating gives CASSLTFQGIPYNEQFF. The chain recombines TRBV27 with TRBJ2-1; tentative D call: TRBD1 (6 bases). Germline V gene sequence: CDR1 MNHEY, CDR2 SMNVEV (reference sequence). V lost 2 bases and J 4 bases, leaving 18 bases between the germline ends. CDR3 length: 17 residues.

This clone was seen a single time. This chain joins TRBV29-1 and TRBJ2-1; 7 positions agree with TRBD1. Trimming took 5 bases from V and 2 from J; bases not matched to a gene: 12. Germline CDR1 is SQVTM and CDR2 is ANQGSEA. This CDR3 has 16 residues. CDR3 loop: CSVKGGPESTYNEQFF. The CDR3 nucleotides read TGCAGCGTTAAAGGGGGCCCCGAGAGCACCTACAATGAGCAGTTCTTC.

The chain carries TRBV28 and TRBJ2-3; TRBD2 might be the D (6 bases). There are 12 residues in the CDR3. V lost 6 bases, J lost 8 bases, and 12 bases lay in between. Germline-derived CDR1 and CDR2 are MDHEN and SYDVKM. DNA for the CDR3: TGTGCCAGCAGCCTCGGGAGTGGTACGCAGTATTTT. Translation gives CASSLGSGTQYF.

The rearrangement uses TRBV11-3 and TRBJ2-5, with no clear D. V was clipped by 0 bases and J by 3 bases, with 8 bases between them. Germline-derived CDR1 and CDR2 are SGHNT and YENEEA. This CDR3 is 14 amino acids long. CDR3 in DNA: TGTGCCAGCAGCTTAGACGGGTTTGAAGAGACCCAGTACTTC. It codes for CASSLDGFEETQYF.

V and J are TRBV7-3 and TRBJ2-3, with TRBD2 matching over 7 bases. The CDR3 runs to 14 residues. J lost 0 bases, V lost 5 bases, and 2 bases had no gene match. CDR1 SGHTA and CDR2 FQGTGA come from the germline V gene. The CDR3 bases are TGTGCCAGCAGCCATAGCGGGAGCACAGATACGCAGTATTTT. Translated: CASSHSGSTDTQYF.

The V and J genes are TRBV28 and TRBJ2-3; perhaps TRBD2 as D (6 bases). The CDR3 runs to 14 residues. The germline V and J ends were trimmed by 5 bases and 5 bases, with 14 bases remaining between them. Germline V lookup: CDR1 MDHEN, CDR2 SYDVKM. The DNA of the CDR3 is TGTGCCAGCAGTCCGGGACTCGGAAGAGATACGCAGTATTTT. This sequence encodes CASSPGLGRDTQYF.

The rearrangement joins TRBV6-5 to TRBJ2-7; 7 bases agree with TRBD2. The CDR3 is 15 amino acids. Germline CDR1 reads MNHEY; CDR2 reads SVGAGI. V shed 3 bases, J shed 3 bases, and the junction held 8 bases outside the gene matches. CDR3 bases: TGTGCCAGCAGTTATCTGGCTAGCGGTTTCTACGAGCAGTACTTC. Translating it yields CASSYLASGFYEQYF.

J is TRBJ2-7 and V is TRBV10-3, with D possibly matching TRBD1 (6 bases). From germline, CDR1 is ENHRY and CDR2 SYGVKD. The CDR3 spans 14 residues. V gave up 3 bases and J gave up 5 bases, with 14 bases separating them. In nucleotides, the CDR3 is TGTGCCATCAGTGACCTGGCGAGGGGGAACGAGCAGTACTTC. Protein product: CAISDLARGNEQYF.

The J gene is TRBJ2-5, the V gene TRBV27; TRBD2 is a possible D gene (6 bases). CDR3 length: 16 residues. The germline V and J ends were trimmed by 0 bases and 6 bases, with 17 bases remaining between them. Germline V gives CDR1 MNHEY, CDR2 SMNVEV (reference sequence). CDR3 bases: TGTGCCAGCAGTTTATCTGCGGGAAACGTTCGAAAGACCCAGTACTTC. Translating gives CASSLSAGNVRKTQYF.

The CDR3: CASSWGTGEQYF. The CDR3 nucleotides are TGTGCCAGCAGCTGGGGGACAGGCGAGCAGTACTTC. The genes are TRBV5-6 and TRBJ2-7, with 8 bases matching TRBD1. V gave up 3 bases and J gave up 6 bases; unmatched junction bases: 2. The CDR3 contains 12 residues. Per germline, CDR1 SGHDT and CDR2 YYEEEE.

CDR3 DNA: TGTGCCAGCAGCTTCGCCCGACAGGGGTTCTACGAGCAGTACTTC. It is translated as CASSFARQGFYEQYF. This chain links TRBV7-8 with TRBJ2-7, with 8 bases matching TRBD1. After removal of 3 bases from V and 3 bases from J, the junction contained 7 bases not matched to a gene. The CDR3 totals 15 residues. Germline-derived CDR1 and CDR2 are SGHVS and FQNEAQ.

The J gene is TRBJ2-5, the V gene TRBV27; 9 nucleotides match TRBD2. The CDR3 loop spans 16 amino acids. V shed 7 bases and J 4 bases; nucleotides not matched to a gene: 13. Germline-derived CDR1 and CDR2 are MNHEY and SMNVEV (reference sequence). The CDR3 bases are TGTGCCAGCAAGGTAGCGGGAGTCGGCGGGGGAGAGACCCAGTACTTC. Protein: CASKVAGVGGGETQYF.

V usage is TRBV7-9 and J usage is TRBJ2-2; a weak D match, TRBD1 (6 bases). CDR1 SEHNR and CDR2 FQNEAQ come from the germline V gene (reference sequence). V lost 5 bases to trimming and J lost 5 bases, with 12 bases between them. The CDR3 is 14 amino acids. CDR3 loop: CASSRTEGTGELFF. Written as DNA, the CDR3 is TGTGCCAGCAGCCGGACAGAGGGGACCGGGGAGCTGTTTTTT.

The V and J genes are TRBV6-5 and TRBJ1-2, with 7 bases matching TRBD1. The CDR3 extends over 14 amino acids. CDR1 MNHEY and CDR2 SVGAGI come from the germline V gene. The V and J ends lost 6 bases and 3 bases, in that order; junction bases with no gene match: 7. The CDR3 loop is CASRRGTGDYGYTF. The CDR3 nucleotides are TGTGCCAGCAGGCGTGGAACAGGGGACTATGGCTACACCTTC.

In nucleotides, the CDR3 is TGCGCCAGCAGCATAATGGACAGGGCCACAGATACGCAGTATTTT. Protein: CASSIMDRATDTQYF. The rearrangement uses TRBV5-1 and TRBJ2-3; 8 positions match TRBD1. Unmatched junction bases numbered 6, after V lost 4 bases and J lost 2 bases. CDR3 length: 15 amino acids. In germline, CDR1 is SGHRS, CDR2 YFSETQ.